This T cell receptor (beta chain) was recovered during a study of post-analysis software for immune sequencing data. Study overall: Progressive-relapsing, secondary progressive and relapsing-remitting multiple sclerosis were among the disease courses included.

A note on this clonotype: Its antigen is currently unknown.

General observations from the study: The study found significantly lower normalized Chao1 diversity in multiple sclerosis patients than in controls. Under the F measure, samples that were prepared in one batch clustered strongly together. About five TRBV segments occurring more often in patients than controls included TRBV5-6, TRBV5-1 and TRBV20-1.

Each TCR beta cDNA library carried unique molecular identifiers. It was from roughly 1 to 10 million T cells that some 500,000 cDNA molecules came. TCRdb ran MiXCR on the PCR reads and lists one entry per CDR3 protein. This table has roughly 700,000 distinct CDR3 sequences, 30% appearing once. Germline CDR1 and CDR2: LNHDA and SQIVND (reference sequence). The CDR3 is 12 residues long. Trimming removed 6 bases from V and 4 bases from J, with 9 bases in between. The chain links TRBV19 to TRBJ1-1; D uncertain. The sequenced material came from blood. The source of this sequence is a girl aged 10 to 17 with multiple sclerosis. The CDR3 region is CASSPAGTEAFF. The DNA for the CDR3 is TGTGCCAGTAGCCCTGCGGGCACTGAAGCTTTCTTT.